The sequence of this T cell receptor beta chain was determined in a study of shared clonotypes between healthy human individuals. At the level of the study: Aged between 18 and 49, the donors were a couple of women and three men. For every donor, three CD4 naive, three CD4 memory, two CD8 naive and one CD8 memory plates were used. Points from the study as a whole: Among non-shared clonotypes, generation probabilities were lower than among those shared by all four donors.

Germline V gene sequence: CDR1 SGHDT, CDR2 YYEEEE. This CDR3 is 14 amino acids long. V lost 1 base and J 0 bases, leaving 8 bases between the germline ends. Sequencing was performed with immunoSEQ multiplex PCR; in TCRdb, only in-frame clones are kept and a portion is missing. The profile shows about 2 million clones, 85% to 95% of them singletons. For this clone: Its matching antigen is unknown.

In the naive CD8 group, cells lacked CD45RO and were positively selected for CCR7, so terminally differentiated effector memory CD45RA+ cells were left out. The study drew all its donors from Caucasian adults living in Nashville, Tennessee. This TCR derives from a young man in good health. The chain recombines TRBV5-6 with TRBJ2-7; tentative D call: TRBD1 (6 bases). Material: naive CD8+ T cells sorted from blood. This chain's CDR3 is CASSLWDNSYEQYF. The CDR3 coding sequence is TGTGCCAGCAGCTTGTGGGACAACTCCTACGAGCAGTACTTC.